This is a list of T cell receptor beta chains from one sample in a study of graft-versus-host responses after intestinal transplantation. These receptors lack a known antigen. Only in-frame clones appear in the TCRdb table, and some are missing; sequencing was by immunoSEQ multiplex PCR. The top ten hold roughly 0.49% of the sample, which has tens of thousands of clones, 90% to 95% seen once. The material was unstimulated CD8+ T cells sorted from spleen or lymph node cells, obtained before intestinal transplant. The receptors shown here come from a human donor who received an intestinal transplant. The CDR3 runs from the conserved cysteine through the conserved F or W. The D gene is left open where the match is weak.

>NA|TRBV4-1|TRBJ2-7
CASSQDSLESYEQYF
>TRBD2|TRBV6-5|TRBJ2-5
CASSNGGGWETQYF
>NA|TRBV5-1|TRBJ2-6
CASSLAGSETLSGANVLTF
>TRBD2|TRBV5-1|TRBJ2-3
CASKGTSGTDTQYF
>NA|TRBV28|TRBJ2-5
CASSRDRTAFQETQYF
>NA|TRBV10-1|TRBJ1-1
CASSDRPPTLNTEAFF
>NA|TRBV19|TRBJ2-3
CASSMAGLTQYF
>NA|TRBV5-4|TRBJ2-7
CASSPSGTFYEQYF
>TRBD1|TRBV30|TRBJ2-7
CAWSRGRGLDEQYF
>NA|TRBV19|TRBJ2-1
CASSIWSSGGQDNEQFF
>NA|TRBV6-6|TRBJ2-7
CASSYRGRGAYEQYF
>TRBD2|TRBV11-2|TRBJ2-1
CASSLGTSGGTYNEQFF
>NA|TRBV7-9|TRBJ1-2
CASEGVGTRRGYTF
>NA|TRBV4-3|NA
CASSQDTSGHSYEQYF
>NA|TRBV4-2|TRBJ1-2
CASNQNGGYTF
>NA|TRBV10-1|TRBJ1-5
CASSEWGGEKYSNQPQHF
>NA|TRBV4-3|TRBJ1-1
CASSQDTVNTEAFF
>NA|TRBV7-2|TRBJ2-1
CASSKHIPYNEQFF
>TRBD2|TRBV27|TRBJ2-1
CASSPLGSAGVGNEQFF
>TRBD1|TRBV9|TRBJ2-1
CASSPHRQGARNEQFF
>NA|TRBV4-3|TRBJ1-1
CASSQEWPIMNTEAFF
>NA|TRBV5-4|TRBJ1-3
CASSLRGSFYTIYF
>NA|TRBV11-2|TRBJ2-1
CASSLLGQTYNEQFF
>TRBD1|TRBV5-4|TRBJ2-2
CASSLNPGTGGTGELFF
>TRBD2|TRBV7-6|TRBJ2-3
CASSLEAGGTTDTQYF
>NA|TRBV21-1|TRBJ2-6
CASSKLLKPTDQYTSSGANVLTF
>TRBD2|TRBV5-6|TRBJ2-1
CASSLLLGPGTSGNAEQFF
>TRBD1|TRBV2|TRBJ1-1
CASAGTGVTEAFF
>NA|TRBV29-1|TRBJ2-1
CSVEVQGGFNEQFF
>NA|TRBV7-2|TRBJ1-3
CASSLDGTGNTIYF
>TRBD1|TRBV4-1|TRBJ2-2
CASSQTPGTETNTGELFF
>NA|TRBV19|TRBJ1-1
CASRTGMNTEAFF
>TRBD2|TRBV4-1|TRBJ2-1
CASSQLAGGRDEQFF
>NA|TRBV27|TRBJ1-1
CASSLSTGMNTEAFF
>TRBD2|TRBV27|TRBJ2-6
CASSLLLGTSPSGANVLTF
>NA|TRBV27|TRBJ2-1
CASSLSADSYNEQFF
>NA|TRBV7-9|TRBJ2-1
CASRGTLRGGGNEQFF
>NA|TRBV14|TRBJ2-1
CASSQVGGYNEQFF
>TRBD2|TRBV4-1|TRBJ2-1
CASSFRLAGGYNEQFF
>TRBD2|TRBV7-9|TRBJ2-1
CASSLLAGGHEQFF
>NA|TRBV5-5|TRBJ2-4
CASSQRVAEIIRLQYF
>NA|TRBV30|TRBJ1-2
CAWRDSSSYGYTF
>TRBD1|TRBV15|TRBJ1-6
CATSTGQGIYNSPLHF
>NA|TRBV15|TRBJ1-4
CATSRQGATNEKLFF
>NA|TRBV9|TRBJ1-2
CASSVAGGRRNGDYGYTF
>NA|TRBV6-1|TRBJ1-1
CASSEGGSTEAFF
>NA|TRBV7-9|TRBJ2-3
CASSSPLSDTQYF
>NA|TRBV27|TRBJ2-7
CASSATVSHYEQYF
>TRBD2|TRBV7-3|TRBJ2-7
CASSSAGGPGDEQYF
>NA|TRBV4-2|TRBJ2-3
CASSQMEETDTQYF
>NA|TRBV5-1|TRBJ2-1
CASSLAGSSSNYNEQFF
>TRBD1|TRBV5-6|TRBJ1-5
CASPFPDRGGVSNQPQHF
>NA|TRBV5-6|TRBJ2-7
CASSLPRLTYEQYF
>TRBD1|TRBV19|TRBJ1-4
CASTEGAFEKLFF
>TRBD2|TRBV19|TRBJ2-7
CASSIYGGKYEQYF
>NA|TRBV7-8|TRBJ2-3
CASSFRPLSTDTQYF
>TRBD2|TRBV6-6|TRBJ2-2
CASSPGLEFTGELFF
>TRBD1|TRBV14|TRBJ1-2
CASSQQGGPYGYTF
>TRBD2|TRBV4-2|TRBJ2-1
CASSQDRLAGGPRNEQFF
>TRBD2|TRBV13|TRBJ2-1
CASSTRGSGGWNEQFF